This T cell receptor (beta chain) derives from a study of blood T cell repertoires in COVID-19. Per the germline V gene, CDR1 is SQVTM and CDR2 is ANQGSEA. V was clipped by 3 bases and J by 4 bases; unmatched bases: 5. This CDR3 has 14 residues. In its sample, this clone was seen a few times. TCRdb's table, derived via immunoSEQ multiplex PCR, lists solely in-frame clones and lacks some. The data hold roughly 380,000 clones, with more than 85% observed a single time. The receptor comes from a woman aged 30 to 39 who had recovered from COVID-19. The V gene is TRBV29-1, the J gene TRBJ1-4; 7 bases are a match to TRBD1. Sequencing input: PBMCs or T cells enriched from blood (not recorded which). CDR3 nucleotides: TGCAGCGTTGATGGTGGACAGGTTAATGAAAAACTGTTTTTT. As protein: CSVDGGQVNEKLFF.